A single sample gave rise to the 6 T cell receptor beta chains below, sequenced in a study of T cell responses to AZD1222 COVID-19 vaccine. Profiled with immunoSEQ multiplex PCR; TCRdb holds only in-frame clones, not every one. The table lists roughly 270,000 clones, around 93% of them singletons. The material sequenced was peripheral blood, taken 28 days after the second AZD1222 dose. These receptors originate from an adult who received the AZD1222 COVID-19 vaccine.

The genes are TRBV15 and TRBJ2-7; TRBD1 or TRBD2 may be the D gene (6 bases each). CDR1 and CDR2 (germline): LNHNV, YYDKDF (reference sequence). The V end was cut by 0 bases, the J end by 4 bases, with 16 bases between. This CDR3 is built from 16 residues. CDR3 region: CATSRDLFTGRYEQYF. DNA for the CDR3: TGTGCCACCAGCAGAGATCTATTTACAGGGAGGTACGAGCAGTACTTC.

This chain links TRBV28 with TRBJ1-2, with 8 nucleotides matching TRBD1. This CDR3 is 15 amino acids long. Germline lookup yields CDR1 MDHEN and CDR2 SYDVKM. V shed 3 bases and J 8 bases; nucleotides not matched to a gene: 11. Here the CDR3 reads CASSLLQGVRGGYTF. In nucleotides, the CDR3 is TGTGCCAGCAGTTTGTTACAGGGGGTGAGAGGCGGCTACACCTTC.

The J gene is TRBJ1-5, the V gene TRBV18, with no clear D. Germline V gene data show CDR1 as KGHSH and CDR2 as LQKENI. The CDR3 is 15 amino acids. Trimming removed 3 bases at V and 1 base at J, with 10 bases between. CDR3 residues: CASSPTGSSNQPQHF. CDR3 nucleotides: TGTGCCAGCTCACCCACGGGGTCAAGCAATCAGCCCCAGCATTTT. The full variable domain, completed using reference TRBV18 and TRBJ1-5, is NAGVMQNPRHLVRRRGQEARLRCSPMKGHSHVYWYRQLPEEGLKFMVYLQKENIIDESGMPKERFSAEFPKEGPSILRIQQVVRGDSAAYFCASSPTGSSNQPQHFGDGTRLSIL.

The chain employs TRBV7-2 and TRBJ1-6; D unclear. The CDR3 runs 13 residues. In germline, CDR1 is SGHTA, CDR2 FQGNSA. Trimming pared 4 bases from V and 7 bases from J, leaving 8 bases between. CDR3 residues: CASSYRWNSPLHF. CDR3 DNA: TGTGCCAGCAGCTACCGATGGAATTCACCCCTCCACTTT. The entire variable domain, with the rest obtained from reference TRBV7-2 and TRBJ1-6, is as follows: GAGVSQSPSNKVTEKGKDVELRCDPISGHTALYWYRQSLGQGLEFLIYFQGNSAPDKSGLPSDRFSAERTGGSVSTLTIQRTQQEDSAVYLCASSYRWNSPLHFGNGTRLTVT.

CDR3 bases: TGTGCCAGCACCAAGGGGGACAGGAACTACGAGCAGTACTTC. Amino acids: CASTKGDRNYEQYF. V gene TRBV7-9 combines with J gene TRBJ2-7; 8 bases are shared with TRBD1. The ends lost 7 bases at V and 3 bases at J; junction bases unmatched: 8. This CDR3 region has 14 residues. Germline V gives CDR1 SEHNR, CDR2 FQNEAQ (reference sequence).

V gene TRBV19 combines with J gene TRBJ1-3, with D possibly being TRBD1 (5 bases). The V gene lost 3 bases and the J gene lost 0 bases, with 12 bases spanning the gap. CDR3 length: 16 residues. Germline V CDR1 and CDR2: LNHDA, SQIVND (reference sequence). Here the CDR3 reads CASSIRDSSSGNTIYF. DNA of the CDR3: TGTGCCAGTAGTATCCGTGACAGTTCCTCTGGAAACACCATATATTTT.